The sequence of this TCR beta chain was determined in a study of T cells after yellow fever vaccination (dated by TCRdb to between 2018 and 2021). For the wider study: The SMART-Seq v4 Ultra Low Input RNA kit was used to prepare libraries from fractions with low cell numbers. To follow T-cell clones before and after primary and booster YFV17D yellow fever vaccination, bulk TCR alpha and beta repertoires were sequenced over time. Two healthy male donors, one aged 18 to 29 and one aged 30 to 40 years, were included in the cohort. Blood was drawn at multiple timepoints before and after primary and secondary immunization, with bulk PBMC replicates and cell subsets isolated.

TCR cDNA was synthesized by 5'RACE template switching, through which a universal primer site and unique molecular identifiers were introduced. cDNA synthesis was primed from both the TCR alpha and TCR beta constant segments. Library amplification used two PCR steps, and the second PCR step added sample barcodes and sequencing adapters. Libraries were sequenced on Illumina HiSeq 2500 (2x100 bp) or NovaSeq (2x150 bp). The original methods were these. Reads were demultiplexed and collapsed into UMI consensus sequences with MIGEC, and V(D)J alignment was performed with MiXCR. Vaccine-responding clonotypes were identified with edgeR using replicate PBMC samples, with FDR below 0.01 and a log2 fold change above 5 up to day 15 being required. Each bulk clonotype received a CD4 or CD8 identity based on whether the sequenced CD4 or CD8 repertoire contained that clonotype at higher abundance. The public reads were run again by TCRdb, first through fastp at Q25 and then through MiXCR, and only productive beta chains were kept. Merged by CDR3 protein, the rows form single entries marked with the most common genes and DNA. Clone size and V and J calls follow TCRdb, not the original study. A total of some 560,000 distinct CDR3 sequences appear in this sample, less than 20% of them only once. The ten largest clones capture about 18% of the sample.

Concerning this clonotype: What antigen it recognizes has not been identified. Qualities for individual bases were not recorded, and no much larger clone is one base off.

The germline V gene sets CDR1 to SGHDN and CDR2 to FVKESK. V loses 2 bases of germline sequence and J loses 9 bases, and the interval between the two ends is 8 bases. Including cysteine and phenylalanine, the CDR3 has 13 amino acids. Left in the record is the CDR3 DNA by itself, 39 bases read in frame from the first base. The sample's treatment or condition label, in plain terms: live attenuated yellow fever vaccine strain. At every blood-draw timepoint, two biological replicates of bulk PBMCs were collected. PBMCs were isolated from peripheral blood using a standard Ficoll-Paque protocol. TriZol was used to extract RNA from bulk PBMCs, CD4 and CD8 fractions, and dextramer-positive and dextramer-negative fractions. The research as a whole found: After the booster, most of the clones that had expanded following primary vaccination were detected again (almost 98% of CD4 and around 87% of CD8), which suggests that memory was broadly maintained. The secondary T-cell response was found to be weaker but faster than the primary response, with a peak reached on day 5 rather than on day 15. FACS-sorted repertoires could contain abundant contaminating clonotypes from the bulk population, so computational filtering was required. A small fraction of clonotypes showed up in both the CD4 and CD8 compartments, probably as a result of convergent recombination. Because the study included only two donors, the extent to which the findings can be generalized is limited.

Recombination connected TRBV14 to TRBJ1-6; no D segment can be confidently identified. The material sequenced was PBMCs, taken 5 days after the first yellow fever vaccination. The clonotype comes from a man between 18 and 29 years old who received the YFV17D yellow fever vaccine. The CDR3 sequence is CASSQTSFSPLHF. Read as DNA, the sequence is TGTGCCAGCAGCCAAACCAGCTTTTCACCCCTCCACTTT.